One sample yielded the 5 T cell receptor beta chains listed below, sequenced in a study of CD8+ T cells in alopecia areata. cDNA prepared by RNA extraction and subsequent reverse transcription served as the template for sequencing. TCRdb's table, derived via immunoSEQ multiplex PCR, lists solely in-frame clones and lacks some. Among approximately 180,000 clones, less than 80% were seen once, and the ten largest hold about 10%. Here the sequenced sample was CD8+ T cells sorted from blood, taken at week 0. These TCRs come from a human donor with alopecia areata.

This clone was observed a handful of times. The CDR3 DNA sequence: TGTGCCAGCAGCCCGCCAGGTTCGGGCGGGGGAACAGATACGCAGTATTTT. Its protein is CASSPPGSGGGTDTQYF. The J gene is TRBJ2-3, the V gene TRBV4-2; 7 nucleotides match TRBD2. V was clipped by 4 bases and J by 3 bases; unmatched bases: 13. The CDR3 runs 17 residues. Germline CDR1 is LGHNA and CDR2 is YNFKEQ.

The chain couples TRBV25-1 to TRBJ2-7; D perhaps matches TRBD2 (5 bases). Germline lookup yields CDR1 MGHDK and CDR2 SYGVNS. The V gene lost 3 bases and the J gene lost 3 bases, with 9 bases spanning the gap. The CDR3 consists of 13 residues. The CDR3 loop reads CASSDWSGYEQYF. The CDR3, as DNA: TGTGCCAGCAGTGATTGGAGCGGCTACGAGCAGTACTTC.

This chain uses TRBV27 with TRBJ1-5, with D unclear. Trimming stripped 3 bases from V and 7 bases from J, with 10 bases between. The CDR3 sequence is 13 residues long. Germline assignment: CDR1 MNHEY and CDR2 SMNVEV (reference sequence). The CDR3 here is CASSFSQLQPQHF. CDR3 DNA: TGTGCCAGCAGTTTCTCCCAACTACAGCCCCAGCATTTT.

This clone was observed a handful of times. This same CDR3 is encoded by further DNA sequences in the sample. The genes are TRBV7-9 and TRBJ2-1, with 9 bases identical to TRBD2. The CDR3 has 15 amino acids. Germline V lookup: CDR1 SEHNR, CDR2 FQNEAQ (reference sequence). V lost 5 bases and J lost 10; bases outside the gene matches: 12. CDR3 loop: CASSPRGGGKWEQFF. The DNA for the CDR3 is TGTGCCAGCAGCCCGCGCGGGGGGGGCAAGTGGGAGCAGTTCTTC.

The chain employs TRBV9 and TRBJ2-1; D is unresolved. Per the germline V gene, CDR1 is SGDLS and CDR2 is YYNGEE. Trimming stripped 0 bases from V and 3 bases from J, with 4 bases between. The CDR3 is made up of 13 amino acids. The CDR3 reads CASSVGDYNEQFF. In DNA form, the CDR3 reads TGTGCCAGCAGCGTAGGAGACTACAATGAGCAGTTCTTC.